This T cell receptor (beta chain) derives from a study of radiation and T cells in renal cell carcinoma. Looking at the study overall: Nephrectomy followed 15 Gy stereotactic body radiation by 4 weeks.

Findings and caveats of the study: In blood, top tumor clones expanded by 2 weeks, shrinking by 4.

Concerning this clone itself: Its antigen is unknown.

Only in-frame clones appear in the TCRdb table, and some are missing; sequencing was by immunoSEQ multiplex PCR. The sample records around 130,000 clones, about 88% being singletons. Time point reported: blood 2 weeks post-SBRT. Treatment reported: 15 Gy SBRT to primary tumor, nephrectomy 4 weeks later. This renal cell carcinoma was of the clear cell type. This receptor was identified in a woman aged 70 to 79 with renal cell carcinoma. This specimen was blood, taken from a patient whose treatment included radiotherapy and nephrectomy.

CDR3 loop: CATSRGLTGGGGGNQPQHF. The CDR3 DNA reads as TGTGCCACCAGCAGAGGCTTGACAGGGGGCGGAGGAGGCAATCAGCCCCAGCATTTT. The V call is TRBV15, the J call TRBJ1-5; 10 nucleotides line up with TRBD1. The CDR3 covers 19 residues. The germline gives CDR1 LNHNV, CDR2 YYDKDF (reference sequence). Trimming cost V 1 base and J 2 bases; bases outside gene matches: 11.